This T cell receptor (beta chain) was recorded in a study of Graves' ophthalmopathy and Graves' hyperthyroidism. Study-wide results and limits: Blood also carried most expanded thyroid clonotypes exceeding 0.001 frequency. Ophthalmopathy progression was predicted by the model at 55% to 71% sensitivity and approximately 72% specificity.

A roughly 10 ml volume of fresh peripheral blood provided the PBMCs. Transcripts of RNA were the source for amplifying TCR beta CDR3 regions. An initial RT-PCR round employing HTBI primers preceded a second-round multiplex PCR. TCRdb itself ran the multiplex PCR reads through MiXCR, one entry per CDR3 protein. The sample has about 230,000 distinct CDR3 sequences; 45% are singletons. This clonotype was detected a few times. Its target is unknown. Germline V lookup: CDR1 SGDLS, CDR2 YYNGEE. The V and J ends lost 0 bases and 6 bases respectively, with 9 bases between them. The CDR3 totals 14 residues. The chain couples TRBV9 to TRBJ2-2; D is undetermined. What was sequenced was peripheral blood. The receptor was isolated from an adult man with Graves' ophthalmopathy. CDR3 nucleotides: TGTGCCAGCAGCGTAGGTAGATATTCCGGGGAGCTGTTTTTT. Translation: CASSVGRYSGELFF.